This T cell receptor beta chain comes out of a study of T cells after yellow fever vaccination. Study context: SMART-Seq v4 Ultra Low Input served to prepare low-cell-number fractions.

5'RACE template switching generated TCR cDNA, adding a universal primer site and UMIs. TCRdb re-called the 5' RACE reads with MiXCR, one entry per CDR3 protein. Found here are approximately 510,000 distinct CDR3 sequences, 20% to 25% of them singletons; the top ten hold about 17%. This clonotype has only a few counts. Its antigen is unidentified. Study-level points and caveats: On re-exposure, the response was weaker but peaked faster, at day 5 versus 15. There was a possibility that FACS-sorted repertoires contained abundant clonotypes contaminating from the bulk population.

The junction had 9 bases not matched to a gene; V was cut back by 5 bases and J by 0 bases. Germline assignment: CDR1 SGHAT and CDR2 FQNNGV. The CDR3 is 18 residues long. Source: PBMCs, taken roughly 20 days after the first yellow fever vaccination. The sequence derives from a man aged 18 to 30 who received the YFV17D yellow fever vaccine. This sequence joins TRBV11-2 and TRBJ2-5; 13 nucleotides line up with TRBD2. For the CDR3, the DNA is TGTGCCAGCAGCCCCCCTCCCGGGACTAGCGGGGACCAAGAGACCCAGTACTTC. Residues: CASSPPPGTSGDQETQYF.